Listed below are T cell receptor beta chains from one sample, sequenced in a study of blood T cell repertoires in COVID-19. Generated by immunoSEQ multiplex PCR, the TCRdb table keeps only in-frame clones and is missing some. The sample lists under 350,000 clones; approximately 88% were seen once. Material: peripheral blood. These TCRs come from a man aged 50 to 59 with acute or convalescent COVID-19. The CDR3 runs from the conserved cysteine through the conserved F or W. Each record gives: CDR3 protein, CDR3 DNA, clone size, V gene, J gene, D gene. The D gene is left open where the match is weak. The size field is filled for only some rows; it gives once, few, many or a size class.

CASSRGGQGYNEQFF	TGTGCCAGCAGCCGTGGAGGACAGGGATACAATGAGCAGTTCTTC	.	TRBV7-9	TRBJ2-1	TRBD1
CATSDGRGNQPQHF	TGTGCCACCAGTGACGGTCGCGGCAATCAGCCCCAGCATTTT	.	TRBV24-1	TRBJ1-5	.
CAVHPGTGQRGNTEAFF	TGTGCCGTCCATCCCGGGACAGGGCAGAGAGGGAACACTGAAGCTTTCTTT	.	TRBV10-3	TRBJ1-1	TRBD1
CASSLITGRANEKLFF	TGTGCCAGCAGCTTAATTACAGGGCGGGCTAATGAAAAACTGTTTTTT	.	TRBV7-9	TRBJ1-4	.
CASSRDRGQETQYF	TGCGCCAGCAGCCGAGACAGGGGACAAGAGACCCAGTACTTC	once	TRBV5-1	TRBJ2-5	TRBD1
CASSFQNQPQHF	TGTGCCAGCAGCTTCCAGAATCAGCCCCAGCATTTT	.	TRBV7-9	TRBJ1-5	.
CASGPKYRDLSGNTIYF	TGTGCTAGTGGTCCCAAATACAGGGACCTCTCTGGAAACACCATATATTTT	.	TRBV12-5	TRBJ1-3	.
CASSYPQGEGETQYF	TGTGCCAGCAGTTACCCTCAGGGTGAAGGAGAGACCCAGTACTTC	.	TRBV6-6	TRBJ2-5	.
CASSQGGGTGELFF	TGCGCCAGCAGCCAAGGGGGGGGAACCGGGGAGCTGTTTTTT	.	TRBV4-1	TRBJ2-2	TRBD2
CASRQGTTEAFF	TGTGCCAGTAGACAGGGTACGACTGAAGCTTTCTTT	.	TRBV25-1	TRBJ1-1	TRBD1
CASSLLPTDTQYF	TGCGCCAGCAGCTTGCTCCCCACAGATACGCAGTATTTT	.	TRBV5-1	TRBJ2-3	.
CASSLRERGGADTQYF	TGCGCCAGCAGCTTAAGGGAGCGGGGGGGCGCAGATACGCAGTATTTT	.	TRBV5-1	TRBJ2-3	TRBD2
CASSLDRDQNTEAFF	TGTGCCAGTAGTCTTGACAGGGACCAGAACACTGAAGCTTTCTTT	.	TRBV19	TRBJ1-1	TRBD1
CASSPGTGLGDTQYF	TGCGCCAGCAGCCCGGGGACTGGCCTCGGGGATACGCAGTATTTT	.	TRBV5-1	TRBJ2-3	.
CAFHIGGSYNSPLHF	TGTGCCTTTCATATAGGGGGCTCCTATAATTCACCCCTCCACTTT	.	TRBV7-9	TRBJ1-6	.
CASSGRTGDIQGYTF	TGTGCCAGCAGTGGGAGGACAGGGGATATTCAGGGCTACACCTTC	.	TRBV6-4	TRBJ1-2	TRBD1
CASSLVVGGEQFF	TGTGCCAGCAGCCTGGTGGTGGGGGGTGAGCAGTTCTTC	.	TRBV7-6	TRBJ2-1	.
CASSSWGQGREQYF	TGTGCCAGCAGCTCGTGGGGACAGGGACGCGAGCAGTACTTC	.	TRBV27	TRBJ2-7	TRBD1
CASRNHYSPLHF	TGTGCCAGCAGGAACCACTATTCACCCCTCCACTTT	.	TRBV25-1	TRBJ1-6	.
CASSDDWTGNTGELFF	TGTGCCAGCAGTGACGATTGGACAGGGAATACCGGGGAGCTGTTTTTT	.	TRBV6-4	TRBJ2-2	TRBD1
CASSLGTSGGSDTQYF	TGCGCCAGCAGCTTGGGGACTAGCGGGGGGTCAGATACGCAGTATTTT	.	TRBV4-1	TRBJ2-3	TRBD2
CASSLRRGLQETQYF	TGTGCCAGCAGCCTCCGGAGGGGATTACAAGAGACCCAGTACTTC	.	TRBV7-8	TRBJ2-5	.
CASRRRGYTDTQYF	TGTGCCAGCAGGAGAAGGGGGTACACAGATACGCAGTATTTT	.	TRBV25-1	TRBJ2-3	.
CASSETGGSGYTF	TGTGCCAGCAGTGAGACAGGGGGCTCTGGCTACACCTTC	.	TRBV6-1	TRBJ1-2	TRBD1
CAISEDRRGAFF	TGTGCCATCAGTGAGGATCGGCGGGGCGCTTTCTTT	.	TRBV10-3	TRBJ1-1	.
CASSLGGARGNTQYF	TGTGCCAGCAGCTTAGGAGGGGCCAGGGGAAATACGCAGTATTTT	.	TRBV7-2	TRBJ2-3	.
CASSLPSTLITNEKLFF	TGTGCCAGCAGCCTTCCTTCGACATTAATTACTAATGAAAAACTGTTTTTT	.	TRBV6-2/TRBV6-3	TRBJ1-4	.
CATSPDRGGNQPQHF	TGTGCCACCAGTCCGGACAGGGGAGGCAATCAGCCCCAGCATTTT	.	TRBV15	TRBJ1-5	TRBD1
CASPAGNTEAFF	TGTGCCAGCCCCGCCGGTAACACTGAAGCTTTCTTT	.	TRBV6-5	TRBJ1-1	.
CASSLMLGSTEAFF	TGTGCCAGCAGCTTGATGTTGGGGAGCACTGAAGCTTTCTTT	.	TRBV7-9	TRBJ1-1	.
CASSMTGEAFF	TGTGCCAGCAGCATGACAGGTGAAGCTTTCTTT	.	TRBV3-1/TRBV3-2	TRBJ1-1	.
CASSIGGRTKNIQYF	TGTGCCAGTAGTATAGGTGGCAGAACCAAAAACATTCAGTACTTC	.	TRBV19	TRBJ2-4	.
CASRYRDSYGYTF	TGTGCCAGCAGATACAGGGACAGCTATGGCTACACCTTC	.	TRBV6-5	TRBJ1-2	TRBD1
CASRDRGDEQFF	TGTGCCAGCAGGGACAGGGGGGATGAGCAGTTCTTC	.	TRBV2	TRBJ2-1	TRBD1
CASRDRTLWALHF	TGTGCCAGTAGGGACAGGACTCTCTGGGCCCTCCACTTT	.	TRBV19	TRBJ1-6	TRBD1
CASSPGQTHSYEQYF	TGTGCCAGCTCACCGGGACAGACACATTCCTACGAGCAGTACTTC	.	TRBV18	TRBJ2-7	TRBD1
CASSQLGASVTIYF	TGCGCCAGCAGCCAACTGGGGGCGTCAGTCACCATATATTTT	few	TRBV4-1	TRBJ1-3	.
CASSNRRGFGQETQYF	TGTGCCAGCAGTAACCGCAGGGGTTTTGGACAAGAGACCCAGTACTTC	.	TRBV5-6	TRBJ2-5	.
CASSPTGHGYGYTF	TGTGCCAGCAGCCCTACCGGACACGGCTATGGCTACACCTTC	.	TRBV7-9	TRBJ1-2	.